This passage covers 30 T cell receptor beta chains from one sample sequenced in a study of CD8 T cells in ankylosing spondylitis. TCRdb re-derived calls from the 5' RACE reads in MiXCR, one entry per CDR3 protein. This table holds 200,000 to 300,000 distinct CDR3 sequences, 30% to 35% found once. The source material was blood, either unsorted or a sorted T cell fraction (not recorded which). The receptors were gathered from a male donor with ankylosing spondylitis or in good health (not recorded which).

The chain carries TRBV7-8 and TRBJ2-1; maybe TRBD2 (5 bases). Germline CDR1 and CDR2: SGHVS and FQNEAQ. Trimming took off 2 bases at V and 3 bases at J, with 8 bases between the two ends. The CDR3 runs to 14 residues. The CDR3: CASSLHSDYNEQFF. Written as DNA, the CDR3 is TGTGCCAGCAGCTTACATAGCGACTACAATGAGCAGTTCTTC. Full variable domain (remainder filled in from reference TRBV7-8 and TRBJ2-1): GAGVSQSPRYKVAKRGQDVALRCDPISGHVSLFWYQQALGQGPEFLTYFQNEAQLDKSGLPSDRFFAERPEGSVSTLKIQRTQQEDSAVYLCASSLHSDYNEQFFGPGTRLTVL.

This clonotype was seen a handful of times. The V call is TRBV6-5, the J call TRBJ2-6; D is perhaps TRBD1 or TRBD2 (5 bases each). The germline V gene encodes CDR1 MNHEY and CDR2 SVGAGI. The CDR3 has 16 residues. V was pared by 5 bases and J by 0 bases, with 11 bases between. CDR3 in DNA: TGTGCCAGCAGTAACCGGGGCGGCTCTGGGGCCAACGTCCTGACTTTC. This codes for CASSNRGGSGANVLTF.

This clonotype was found a few times. The V gene is TRBV20-1, the J gene TRBJ2-7, with 8 bases fitting TRBD2. CDR3 size: 14 residues. Unmatched junction bases numbered 11, after V lost 4 bases and J lost 6 bases. The germline V gene encodes CDR1 DFQATT and CDR2 SNEGSKA (reference sequence). This chain's CDR3 is CSATGLAITGEQYF. The CDR3 DNA is TGCAGTGCTACCGGACTAGCCATTACTGGCGAGCAGTACTTC.

This clonotype was detected only a few times. This rearrangement joins TRBV20-1 to TRBJ1-5; tentatively, D is TRBD1 (5 bases). Trimming cost V 0 bases and J 5 bases, with 20 bases left between them. CDR3 size: 17 residues. Germline CDR1 and CDR2: DFQATT and SNEGSKA (reference sequence). This chain's CDR3 is CSARDWVRVTGHQPQHF. In nucleotides, the CDR3 is TGCAGTGCTAGAGATTGGGTTAGGGTTACGGGGCATCAGCCCCAGCATTTT.

This clonotype was observed once. The rearrangement uses TRBV12-3 or TRBV12-4 and TRBJ1-1, with TRBD1 matching over 10 bases. This CDR3 region has 14 residues. Trimming cost V 5 bases and J 5 bases; bases outside gene matches: 5. CDR3 amino acids: CASSIDRGQTEAFF. For the CDR3, the DNA is TGTGCCAGCAGTATAGACAGGGGGCAAACTGAAGCTTTCTTT.

The chain recombines TRBV24-1 with TRBJ1-5; D is uncertain. The V end was cut by 5 bases, the J end by 5 bases, with 12 bases between. The CDR3 contains 14 residues. CDR1 is KGHDR, CDR2 SFDVKD, per germline. In DNA, the CDR3 is TGTGCCACCAGTGTAGGTGACAAGTATCAGCCCCAGCATTTT. Encoded protein: CATSVGDKYQPQHF.

This clonotype occurred a few times. The genes are TRBV7-9 and TRBJ2-3; the D gene is possibly TRBD2 (6 bases). The CDR3 contains 14 residues. The V gene's germline CDR1 is SEHNR and CDR2 FQNEAQ (reference sequence). CDR3 residues: CVSALAYSTDTQYF. The CDR3 coding sequence is TGTGTATCGGCCCTAGCGTATAGCACAGATACGCAGTATTTT.

V and J are TRBV20-1 and TRBJ2-5, with D possibly matching TRBD1 (6 bases). The CDR3 is 13 amino acids. Germline V gene sequence: CDR1 DFQATT, CDR2 SNEGSKA (reference sequence). With 0 bases removed from V and 4 bases from J, the gap between germline ends came to 9 bases. The CDR3 protein is CSARDPRGETQYF. Written as DNA, the CDR3 is TGCAGTGCTAGAGATCCCAGGGGAGAGACCCAGTACTTC.

This clonotype came up a few times. This chain links TRBV11-2 with TRBJ2-7, with D perhaps matching TRBD2 (5 bases). Looked up from germline, CDR1 is SGHAT and CDR2 is FQNNGV. V gave up 0 bases and J gave up 0 bases, with 9 bases separating them. This CDR3 region has 15 residues. CDR3 amino acids: CASSLESGSSYEQYF. DNA for the CDR3: TGTGCCAGCAGCTTAGAGTCGGGGAGCTCCTACGAGCAGTACTTC. The variable domain in full, with the rest retrieved from reference TRBV11-2 and TRBJ2-7, is EAGVAQSPRYKIIEKRQSVAFWCNPISGHATLYWYQQILGQGPKLLIQFQNNGVVDDSQLPKDRFSAERLKGVDSTLKIQPAKLEDSAVYLCASSLESGSSYEQYFGPGTRLTVT.

This chain joins TRBV15 and TRBJ1-2, with D possibly being TRBD1 (5 bases). V was shortened by 8 bases and J by 8 bases, with 21 bases between the two germline ends. CDR1 and CDR2 (germline): LNHNV, YYDKDF (reference sequence). The CDR3 has 14 residues. CDR3 region: CATAEPGTRAGYTF. In nucleotides, the CDR3 is TGTGCCACCGCCGAGCCCGGGACTAGAGCGGGCTACACCTTC.

This clonotype was found once. The rearrangement links TRBV9 to TRBJ2-1; D perhaps matches TRBD2 (6 bases). The CDR3 contains 13 residues. The V and J ends lost 7 bases and 9 bases respectively, with 17 bases between them. CDR1 and CDR2 from the germline V gene are SGDLS and YYNGEE. CDR3 in DNA: TGTGCCAGCCGTGGGGACTTAGCCACTGAGCAGTTCTTC. Protein sequence: CASRGDLATEQFF. Full variable domain (missing parts from reference TRBV9 and TRBJ2-1): DSGVTQTPKHLITATGQRVTLRCSPRSGDLSVYWYQQSLDQGLQFLIQYYNGEERAKGNILERFSAQQFPDLHSELNLSSLELGDSALYFCASRGDLATEQFFGPGTRLTVL.

This rearrangement joins TRBV12-3 or TRBV12-4 to TRBJ2-1; 7 nucleotides agree with TRBD2. CDR3 length equals 14 residues. After removal of 3 bases from V and 8 bases from J, the junction contained 7 bases not matched to a gene. The CDR3 DNA reads as TGTGCCAGCAGTTTTTCGGGCGGGGGAGATGAGCAGTTCTTC. Residues: CASSFSGGGDEQFF.

This sequence joins TRBV12-3 or TRBV12-4 and TRBJ2-5; tentatively, D is TRBD2 (6 bases). The CDR3 has 14 residues. The V end was cut by 6 bases, the J end by 5 bases, with 16 bases between. CDR3 bases: TGTGCCAGCAGCGCCGAGGGAGCGGGTGAGACCCAGTACTTC. It encodes CASSAEGAGETQYF.

This clonotype came up once. The genes are TRBV5-1 and TRBJ2-1; 8 bases match TRBD2. CDR3 length equals 16 residues. Looked up from germline, CDR1 is SGHRS and CDR2 is YFSETQ. The trim removed 4 bases at V and 2 bases at J, leaving 8 bases unmatched. In DNA form, the CDR3 reads TGCGCCAGCAGCCCGGGCGGGGGGCAGGCCTACAATGAGCAGTTCTTC. This translates into CASSPGGGQAYNEQFF.

The V gene is TRBV20-1, the J gene TRBJ2-5; D perhaps matches TRBD2 (5 bases). The V end lost 6 bases, the J end lost 4 bases, and 12 bases lay between the germline ends. CDR3 length equals 12 residues. The germline CDR1 and CDR2 sequences are DFQATT and SNEGSKA (reference sequence). The DNA for the CDR3 is TGCAGTGCGCTGTTCGAGGGAGAGACCCAGTACTTC. It is translated as CSALFEGETQYF.

This clonotype was seen only a few times. The V gene is TRBV20-1, the J gene TRBJ2-1; perhaps TRBD1 as D (6 bases). CDR3 length: 13 residues. Per germline, CDR1 DFQATT and CDR2 SNEGSKA (reference sequence). Between the trimmed V and J ends, which lost 0 bases and 8 bases, there was a span of 11 bases. CDR3 protein: CSARDPGAYEQFF. CDR3 DNA: TGCAGTGCTAGAGATCCAGGGGCCTATGAGCAGTTCTTC.

The chain combines TRBV29-1 with TRBJ2-5, with D tentatively TRBD2 (6 bases). Trimming removed 7 bases at V and 2 bases at J, with 14 bases between. Germline V lookup: CDR1 SQVTM, CDR2 ANQGSEA. This CDR3 comprises 13 residues. The CDR3 region has the DNA TGCAGCGCCGGAGGGGTGGGGCAAGAGACCCAGTACTTC. Protein product: CSAGGVGQETQYF.

V usage is TRBV20-1 and J usage is TRBJ2-7; D tentatively reads TRBD1 or TRBD2 (5 bases each). V was cut by 2 bases and J by 0 bases, with 14 bases left in between. This CDR3 has 15 residues. Germline V gene lookup returns CDR1 DFQATT and CDR2 SNEGSKA (reference sequence). The CDR3 DNA reads TGCAGTGCTAGAAAGAGGGGCCCTACCTCCTACGAGCAGTACTTC. Translated: CSARKRGPTSYEQYF.

A few counts support this clonotype. The CDR3, as DNA: TGCAGTGCTAGATACCCGACCGCTAGGGAGGATACGCAGTATTTT. Translating it yields CSARYPTAREDTQYF. V is TRBV20-1 and J is TRBJ2-3; TRBD2 is a possible D gene (5 bases). The CDR3 has 15 residues. Germline V gene sequence: CDR1 DFQATT, CDR2 SNEGSKA (reference sequence). V was cut by 2 bases and J by 6 bases, with 18 bases left in between.

This clonotype was seen a few times. The rearrangement links TRBV12-3 or TRBV12-4 to TRBJ2-5; D not resolved. CDR3 length equals 14 residues. Between the trimmed V and J ends, which lost 1 base and 1 base, there was a span of 7 bases. The CDR3 sequence: CASSLVPGQETQYF. DNA of the CDR3: TGTGCCAGCAGTTTAGTACCAGGCCAAGAGACCCAGTACTTC.

In its sample, this clonotype was seen a few times. The CDR3 DNA is TGCAGTGCTGGGGGCCAGGAGAGCACTGAAGCTTTCTTT. This codes for CSAGGQESTEAFF. The rearrangement links TRBV20-1 to TRBJ1-1; a possible D gene is TRBD1 (6 bases). Trimming shortened V by 5 bases and J by 4 bases, and 14 bases separated the two germline ends. This CDR3 has 13 amino acids. The germline CDR1 and CDR2 sequences are DFQATT and SNEGSKA (reference sequence).

The V call is TRBV5-6, the J call TRBJ2-3; TRBD2 is a possible D gene (5 bases). Trimming took 1 base from V and 1 from J, leaving 13 bases between them. CDR3 size: 16 residues. Germline CDR1 and CDR2: SGHDT and YYEEEE. The CDR3 nucleotides read TGTGCCAGCAGCTTGCCCGGGGTACACCGCACAGATACGCAGTATTTT. Encoded protein: CASSLPGVHRTDTQYF.

The rearrangement uses TRBV28 and TRBJ2-3; no firm D call. Germline V gene data show CDR1 as MDHEN and CDR2 as SYDVKM. This CDR3 region has 13 residues. V was shortened by 3 bases and J by 1 base, with 5 bases between the two germline ends. The CDR3 spells CASSFIRTDTQYF. CDR3 coding DNA: TGTGCCAGCAGTTTTATCCGCACAGATACGCAGTATTTT.

This clonotype was observed a handful of times. This chain uses TRBV21-1 with TRBJ2-3; the table's TRBD1 call for D was not verified on the DNA. TRBV21-1 is listed as a pseudogene. This CDR3 has 17 amino acids. The CDR3 region is CASVERDRGHVYDTQYF. The CDR3 DNA is TGTGCCAGCGTTGAAAGGGACAGGGGGCATGTGTATGATACGCAGTATTTT.

The chain couples TRBV5-5 to TRBJ2-3; D gene uncertain. V dropped 1 base and J dropped 2 bases, with 8 bases sitting between them. CDR3 length: 14 amino acids. The germline V gene encodes CDR1 SGHKS and CDR2 YYEKEE (reference sequence). CDR3 region: CASSLYVLTDTQYF. In DNA, the CDR3 is TGTGCCAGCAGCTTGTACGTCCTCACAGATACGCAGTATTTT. Looking up the rest from reference TRBV5-5 and TRBJ2-3 gives the full variable domain: DAGVTQSPTHLIKTRGQQVTLRCSPISGHKSVSWYQQVLGQGPQFIFQYYEKEERGRGNFPDRFSARQFPNYSSELNVNALLLGDSALYLCASSLYVLTDTQYFGPGTRLTVL.

This clonotype occurred many times. The V and J genes are TRBV29-1 and TRBJ2-5; D gene uncertain. Per germline, CDR1 SQVTM and CDR2 ANQGSEA. Deletions cut 4 bases from V and 3 bases from J, with 6 bases between. This CDR3 is 11 amino acids long. Here the CDR3 reads CSVAGEETQYF. As DNA, the CDR3 is TGCAGCGTTGCTGGGGAAGAGACCCAGTACTTC.

The chain uses TRBV7-2 and TRBJ1-6, with D possibly being TRBD1 (5 bases). Germline V lookup: CDR1 SGHTA, CDR2 FQGNSA. This CDR3 has 14 residues. V was cut by 2 bases and J by 6 bases, with 8 bases left in between. The CDR3 protein is CASSLRDGNSPLHF. CDR3 in DNA: TGTGCCAGCAGCTTACGGGACGGTAATTCACCCCTCCACTTT.

This clonotype was counted a few times. The chain recombines TRBV20-1 with TRBJ2-5; the D is unclear. The CDR3 spans 13 residues. V lost 3 bases and J lost 1, with 9 bases in between. In germline, CDR1 is DFQATT, CDR2 SNEGSKA (reference sequence). The CDR3 region has the DNA TGCAGTGCTAGGCGGTTGGCCCAAGAGACCCAGTACTTC. Its protein product is CSARRLAQETQYF.

The chain links TRBV19 to TRBJ2-5; possible D gene TRBD2, 5 bases. CDR3 length: 11 residues. Trimming took 5 bases from V and 14 from J, leaving 15 bases between them. Germline assignment: CDR1 LNHDA and CDR2 SQIVND (reference sequence). The CDR3 bases are TGTGCCAGTAGTGGCTACAGCGGTAATTACTTC. It is translated as CASSGYSGNYF.

J is TRBJ2-6 and V is TRBV12-3 or TRBV12-4; D ambiguous. The V gene lost 3 bases and the J gene lost 1 base, with 10 bases spanning the gap. The CDR3 totals 16 residues. CDR3 in amino acids: CASSFPTPSGANVLTF. DNA for the CDR3: TGTGCCAGCAGTTTCCCCACCCCATCTGGGGCCAACGTCCTGACTTTC.